Below, one T cell receptor (beta chain) is given with its context. Its specificity is not known. TCRdb used MiXCR to reprocess the reads, holding one entry per CDR3 protein. There are about 110,000 distinct CDR3 sequences in the sample; around 40% occur only once, and roughly 70% lies in the top ten. The sample belongs to a study of T cell repertoires in cytomegalovirus infection. Study-wide context: CMV epitopes in the study were HLA-C-restricted (recently identified) and HLA-B-restricted (well studied).

V lost 6 bases to trimming and J lost 4 bases, with 12 bases between them. The CDR3 extends over 13 amino acids. CDR1 is SGHAT and CDR2 is FQNNGV in the germline V gene. V gene TRBV11-2 combines with J gene TRBJ1-1, with D unclear. The input for sequencing was CD8+ T cells from cultured PBMCs, taken from culture after CMV antigen stimulation. The TCR originated in a human donor in good health (CMV status not recorded). Some clones in this sample may be carry-over from other donors' samples. CDR3 residues: CASSPPLGTEAFF. The CDR3 bases are TGTGCCAGCAGTCCGCCCTTGGGCACTGAAGCTTTCTTT.